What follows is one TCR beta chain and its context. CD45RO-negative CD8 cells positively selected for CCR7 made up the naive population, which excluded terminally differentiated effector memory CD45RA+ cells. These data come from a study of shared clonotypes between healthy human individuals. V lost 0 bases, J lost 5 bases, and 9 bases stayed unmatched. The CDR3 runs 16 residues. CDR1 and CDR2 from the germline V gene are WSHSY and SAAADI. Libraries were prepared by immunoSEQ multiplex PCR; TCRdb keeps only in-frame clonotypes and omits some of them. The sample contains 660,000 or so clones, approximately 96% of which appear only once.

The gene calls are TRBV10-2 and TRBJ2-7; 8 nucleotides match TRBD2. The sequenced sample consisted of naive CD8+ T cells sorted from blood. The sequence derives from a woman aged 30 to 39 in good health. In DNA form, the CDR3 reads TGCGCCAGCAGTGAGTCGTCGTCGGGAGGGCCAAACGAGCAGTACTTC. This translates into CASSESSSGGPNEQYF.